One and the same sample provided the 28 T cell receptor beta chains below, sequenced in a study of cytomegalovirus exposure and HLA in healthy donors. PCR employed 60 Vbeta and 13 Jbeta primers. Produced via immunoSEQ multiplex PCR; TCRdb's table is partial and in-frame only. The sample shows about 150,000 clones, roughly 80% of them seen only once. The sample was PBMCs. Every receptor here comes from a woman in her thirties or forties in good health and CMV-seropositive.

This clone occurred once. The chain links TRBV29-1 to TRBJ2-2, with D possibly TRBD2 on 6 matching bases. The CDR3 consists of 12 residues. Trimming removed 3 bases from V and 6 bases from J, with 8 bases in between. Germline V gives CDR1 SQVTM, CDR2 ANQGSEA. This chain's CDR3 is CSVDWGAGELFF. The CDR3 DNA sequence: TGCAGCGTTGACTGGGGGGCCGGGGAGCTGTTTTTT.

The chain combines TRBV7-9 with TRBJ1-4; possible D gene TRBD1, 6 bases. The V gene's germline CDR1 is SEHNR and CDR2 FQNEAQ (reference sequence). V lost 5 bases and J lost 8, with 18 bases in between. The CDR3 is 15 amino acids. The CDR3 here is CASSRAGGVGEKLFF. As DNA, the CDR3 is TGTGCCAGCAGCCGGGCGGGGGGCGTAGGAGAAAAACTGTTTTTT.

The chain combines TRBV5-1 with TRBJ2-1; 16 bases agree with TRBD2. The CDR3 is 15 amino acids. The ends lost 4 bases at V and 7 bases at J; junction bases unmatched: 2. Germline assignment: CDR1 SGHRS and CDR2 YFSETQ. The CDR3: CASSVGLAGGNEQFF. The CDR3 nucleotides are TGCGCCAGCAGCGTGGGACTAGCGGGGGGGAATGAGCAGTTCTTC.

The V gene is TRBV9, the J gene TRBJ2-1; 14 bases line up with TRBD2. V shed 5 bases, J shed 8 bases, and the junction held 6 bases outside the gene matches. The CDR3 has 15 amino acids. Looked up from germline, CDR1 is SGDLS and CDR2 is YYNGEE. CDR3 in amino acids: CASSFGTSGGYEQFF. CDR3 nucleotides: TGTGCCAGCAGTTTCGGGACTAGCGGGGGATATGAGCAGTTCTTC. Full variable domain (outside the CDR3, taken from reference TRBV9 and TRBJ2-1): DSGVTQTPKHLITATGQRVTLRCSPRSGDLSVYWYQQSLDQGLQFLIQYYNGEERAKGNILERFSAQQFPDLHSELNLSSLELGDSALYFCASSFGTSGGYEQFFGPGTRLTVL.

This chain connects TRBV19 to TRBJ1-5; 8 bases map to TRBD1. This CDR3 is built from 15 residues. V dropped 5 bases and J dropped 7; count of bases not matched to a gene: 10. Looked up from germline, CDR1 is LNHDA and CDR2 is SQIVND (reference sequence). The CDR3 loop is CASSERTGLGQPQHF. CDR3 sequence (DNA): TGTGCCAGTAGTGAGCGGACAGGGCTCGGGCAGCCCCAGCATTTT.

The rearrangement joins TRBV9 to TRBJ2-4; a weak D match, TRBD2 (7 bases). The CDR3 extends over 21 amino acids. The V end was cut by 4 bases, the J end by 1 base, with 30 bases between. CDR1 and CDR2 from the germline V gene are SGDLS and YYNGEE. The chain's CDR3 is CASSSAPGAGSMRGAKNIQYF. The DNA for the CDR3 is TGTGCCAGCAGCTCGGCACCCGGAGCGGGGTCCATGAGGGGGGCCAAAAACATTCAGTACTTC.

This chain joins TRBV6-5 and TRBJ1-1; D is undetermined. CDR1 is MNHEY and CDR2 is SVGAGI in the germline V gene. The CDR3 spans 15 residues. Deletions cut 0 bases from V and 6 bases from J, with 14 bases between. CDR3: CASSYSGGLGSEAFF. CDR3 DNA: TGTGCCAGCAGTTACTCGGGAGGGTTAGGGTCTGAAGCTTTCTTT.

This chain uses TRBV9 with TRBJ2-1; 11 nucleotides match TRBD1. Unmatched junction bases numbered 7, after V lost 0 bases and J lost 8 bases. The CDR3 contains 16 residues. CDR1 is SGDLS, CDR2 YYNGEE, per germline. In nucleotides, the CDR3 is TGTGCCAGCAGCGTAGTGGGGACAGGGGGAGGTGATGAGCAGTTCTTC. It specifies CASSVVGTGGGDEQFF.

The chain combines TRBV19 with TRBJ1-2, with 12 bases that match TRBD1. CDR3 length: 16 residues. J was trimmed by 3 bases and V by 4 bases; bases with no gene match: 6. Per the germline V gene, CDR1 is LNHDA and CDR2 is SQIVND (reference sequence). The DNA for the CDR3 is TGTGCCAGTAGTACCGCCGGGACAGGGGGCTACTATGGCTACACCTTC. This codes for CASSTAGTGGYYGYTF.

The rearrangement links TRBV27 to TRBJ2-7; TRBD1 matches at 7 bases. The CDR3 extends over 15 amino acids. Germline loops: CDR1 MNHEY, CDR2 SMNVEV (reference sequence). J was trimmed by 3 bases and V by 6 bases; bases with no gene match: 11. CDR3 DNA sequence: TGTGCCAGCAGCCTCGACAGGGCGACTATCTACGAGCAGTACTTC. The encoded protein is CASSLDRATIYEQYF.

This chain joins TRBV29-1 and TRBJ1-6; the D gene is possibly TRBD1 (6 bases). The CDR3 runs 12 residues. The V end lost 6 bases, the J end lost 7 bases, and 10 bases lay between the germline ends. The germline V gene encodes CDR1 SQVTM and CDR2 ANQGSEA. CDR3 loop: CSVGQTNSPLHF. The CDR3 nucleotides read TGCAGCGTGGGACAAACAAATTCACCCCTCCACTTT.

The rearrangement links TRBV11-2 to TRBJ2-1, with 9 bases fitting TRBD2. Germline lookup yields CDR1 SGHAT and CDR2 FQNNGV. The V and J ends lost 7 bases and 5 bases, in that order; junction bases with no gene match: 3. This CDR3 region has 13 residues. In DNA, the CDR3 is TGTGCCAGCACGCTAGCGGGGAACAATGAGCAGTTCTTC. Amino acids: CASTLAGNNEQFF. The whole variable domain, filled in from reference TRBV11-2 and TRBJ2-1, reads EAGVAQSPRYKIIEKRQSVAFWCNPISGHATLYWYQQILGQGPKLLIQFQNNGVVDDSQLPKDRFSAERLKGVDSTLKIQPAKLEDSAVYLCASTLAGNNEQFFGPGTRLTVL.

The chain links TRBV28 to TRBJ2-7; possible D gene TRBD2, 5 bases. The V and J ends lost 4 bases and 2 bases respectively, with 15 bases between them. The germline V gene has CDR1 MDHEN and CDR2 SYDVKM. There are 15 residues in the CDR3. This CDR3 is CASSSWTGFAYEQYF. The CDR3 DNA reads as TGTGCCAGCAGTTCCTGGACGGGGTTCGCCTACGAGCAGTACTTC.

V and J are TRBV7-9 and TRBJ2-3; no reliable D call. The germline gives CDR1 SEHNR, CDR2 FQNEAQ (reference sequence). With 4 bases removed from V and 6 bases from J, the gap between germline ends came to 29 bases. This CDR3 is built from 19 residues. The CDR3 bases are TGTGCCAGCAGCTCGCTTTGGTCCCAATTGCCCCCCGGTACTGATACGCAGTATTTT. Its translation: CASSSLWSQLPPGTDTQYF.

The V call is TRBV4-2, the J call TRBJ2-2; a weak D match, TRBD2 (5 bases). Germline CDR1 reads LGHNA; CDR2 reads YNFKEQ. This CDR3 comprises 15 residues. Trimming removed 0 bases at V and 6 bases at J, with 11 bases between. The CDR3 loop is CASSQEEVRSGELFF. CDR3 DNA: TGTGCCAGCAGCCAAGAGGAGGTGCGGTCCGGGGAGCTGTTTTTT.

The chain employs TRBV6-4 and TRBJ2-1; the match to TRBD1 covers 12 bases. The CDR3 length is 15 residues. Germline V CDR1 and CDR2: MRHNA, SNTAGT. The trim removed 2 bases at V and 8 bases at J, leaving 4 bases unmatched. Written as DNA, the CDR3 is TGTGCCAGCAGTGACGGGACAGGGGGCGCGGATGAGCAGTTCTTC. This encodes CASSDGTGGADEQFF.

CDR3 amino acids: CASSPPWRGANEKLFF. In nucleotides, the CDR3 is TGTGCCAGCTCACCACCTTGGCGGGGGGCGAATGAAAAACTGTTTTTT. This chain uses TRBV18 with TRBJ1-4; D perhaps matches TRBD1 (6 bases). Trimming shortened V by 0 bases and J by 5 bases, and 13 bases separated the two germline ends. Germline-derived CDR1 and CDR2 are KGHSH and LQKENI. The CDR3 spans 16 residues.

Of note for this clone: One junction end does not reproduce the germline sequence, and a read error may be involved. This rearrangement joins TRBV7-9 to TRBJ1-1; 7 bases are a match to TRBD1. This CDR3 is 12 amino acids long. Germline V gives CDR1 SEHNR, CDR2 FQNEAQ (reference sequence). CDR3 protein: CSSRGGGTEAFF. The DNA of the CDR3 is TGTTCCAGCAGGGGGGGAGGAACTGAAGCTTTCTTT.

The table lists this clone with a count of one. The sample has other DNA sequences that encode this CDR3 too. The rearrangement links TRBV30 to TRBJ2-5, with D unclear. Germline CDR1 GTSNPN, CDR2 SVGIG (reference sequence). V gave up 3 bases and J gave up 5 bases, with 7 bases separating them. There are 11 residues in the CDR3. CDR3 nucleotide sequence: TGTGCCTGGAGCCCCCTGGAGACCCAGTACTTC. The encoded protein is CAWSPLETQYF.

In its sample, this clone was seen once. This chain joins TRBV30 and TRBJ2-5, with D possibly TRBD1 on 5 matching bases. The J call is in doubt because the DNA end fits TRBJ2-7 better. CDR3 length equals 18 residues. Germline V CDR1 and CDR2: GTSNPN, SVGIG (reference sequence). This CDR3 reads CAWSGVGQGLRSSYEQYF. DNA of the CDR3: TGTGCCTGGAGTGGGGTGGGCCAGGGTCTAAGGTCCTCCTACGAGCAGTACTTC.

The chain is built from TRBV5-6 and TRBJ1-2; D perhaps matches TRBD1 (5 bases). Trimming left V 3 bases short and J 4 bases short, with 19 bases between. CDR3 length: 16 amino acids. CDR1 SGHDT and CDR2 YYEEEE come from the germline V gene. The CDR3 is CASSSRAYLTLYGYTF. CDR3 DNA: TGTGCCAGCAGCTCCAGGGCTTACTTGACACTCTATGGCTACACCTTC.

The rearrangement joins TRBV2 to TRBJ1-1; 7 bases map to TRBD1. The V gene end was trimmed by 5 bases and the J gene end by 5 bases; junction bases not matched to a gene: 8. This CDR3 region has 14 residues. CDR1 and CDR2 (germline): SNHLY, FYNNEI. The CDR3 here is CASSYAPTGTEAFF. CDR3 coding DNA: TGTGCCAGCAGTTACGCCCCGACAGGGACTGAAGCTTTCTTT. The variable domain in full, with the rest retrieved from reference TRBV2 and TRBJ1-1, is EPEVTQTPSHQVTQMGQEVILRCVPISNHLYFYWYRQILGQKVEFLVSFYNNEISEKSEIFDDQFSVERPDGSNFTLKIRSTKLEDSAMYFCASSYAPTGTEAFFGQGTRLTVV.

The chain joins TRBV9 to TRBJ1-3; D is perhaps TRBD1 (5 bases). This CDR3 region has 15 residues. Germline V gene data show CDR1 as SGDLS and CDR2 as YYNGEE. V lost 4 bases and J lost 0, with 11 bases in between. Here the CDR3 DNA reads TGTGCCAGCAGCTCTGGACAAGCCTCTGGAAACACCATATATTTT. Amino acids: CASSSGQASGNTIYF.

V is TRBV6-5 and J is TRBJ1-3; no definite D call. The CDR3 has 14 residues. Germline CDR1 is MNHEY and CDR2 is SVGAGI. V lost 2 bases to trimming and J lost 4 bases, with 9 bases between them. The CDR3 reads CASSYTLEGNTIYF. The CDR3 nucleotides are TGTGCCAGCAGTTACACCCTAGAGGGAAACACCATATATTTT.

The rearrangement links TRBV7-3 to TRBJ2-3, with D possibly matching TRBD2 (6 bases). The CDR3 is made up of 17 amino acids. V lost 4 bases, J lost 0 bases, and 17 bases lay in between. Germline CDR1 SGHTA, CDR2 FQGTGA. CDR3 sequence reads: CASSSGTGQFSTDTQYF. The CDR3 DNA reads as TGTGCCAGCAGCTCCGGGACTGGGCAATTTAGCACAGATACGCAGTATTTT.

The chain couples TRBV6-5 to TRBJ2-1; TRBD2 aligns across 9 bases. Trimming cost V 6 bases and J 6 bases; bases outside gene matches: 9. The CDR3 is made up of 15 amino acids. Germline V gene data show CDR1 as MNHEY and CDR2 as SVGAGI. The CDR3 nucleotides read TGTGCCAGCAGCTTAGGCGGGGGGGACGCCAATGAGCAGTTCTTC. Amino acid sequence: CASSLGGGDANEQFF.

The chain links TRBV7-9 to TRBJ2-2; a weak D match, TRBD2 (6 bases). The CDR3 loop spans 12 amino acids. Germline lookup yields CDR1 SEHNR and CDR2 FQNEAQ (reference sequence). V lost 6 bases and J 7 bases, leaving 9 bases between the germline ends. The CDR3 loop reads CASSPTSGELFF. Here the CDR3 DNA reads TGTGCCAGCAGTCCGACTAGCGGGGAGCTGTTTTTT.

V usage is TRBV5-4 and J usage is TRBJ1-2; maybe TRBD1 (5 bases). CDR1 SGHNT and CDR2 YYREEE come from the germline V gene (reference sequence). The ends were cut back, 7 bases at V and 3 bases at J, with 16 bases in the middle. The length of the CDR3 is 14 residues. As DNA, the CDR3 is TGTGCCAGCCGGACACCCCTTGGGGACTATGGCTACACCTTC. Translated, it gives CASRTPLGDYGYTF.